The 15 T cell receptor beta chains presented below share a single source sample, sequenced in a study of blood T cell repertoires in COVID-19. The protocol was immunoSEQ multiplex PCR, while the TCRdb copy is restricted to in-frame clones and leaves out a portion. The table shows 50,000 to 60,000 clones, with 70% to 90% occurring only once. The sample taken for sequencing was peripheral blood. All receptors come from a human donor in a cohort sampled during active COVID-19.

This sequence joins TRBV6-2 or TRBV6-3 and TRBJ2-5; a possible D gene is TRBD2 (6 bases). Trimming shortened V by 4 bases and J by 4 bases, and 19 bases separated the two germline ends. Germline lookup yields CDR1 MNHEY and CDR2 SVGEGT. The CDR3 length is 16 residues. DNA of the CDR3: TGTGCCAGCAGTTTGGGTTTAAGGAGGGACCGAGAGACCCAGTACTTC. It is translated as CASSLGLRRDRETQYF.

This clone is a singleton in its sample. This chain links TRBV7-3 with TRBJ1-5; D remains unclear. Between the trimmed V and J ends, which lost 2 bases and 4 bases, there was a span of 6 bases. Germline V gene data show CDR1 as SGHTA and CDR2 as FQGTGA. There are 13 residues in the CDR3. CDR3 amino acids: CASSLERNQPQHF. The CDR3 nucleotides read TGTGCCAGCAGCTTAGAGAGGAATCAGCCCCAGCATTTT.

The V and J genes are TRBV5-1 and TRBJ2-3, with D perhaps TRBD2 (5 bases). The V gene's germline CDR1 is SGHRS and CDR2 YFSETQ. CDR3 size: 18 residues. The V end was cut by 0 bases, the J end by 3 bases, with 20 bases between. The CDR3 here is CASSLGSIGGRRTDTQYF. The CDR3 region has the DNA TGCGCCAGCAGCTTGGGGTCCATTGGTGGGAGAAGGACAGATACGCAGTATTTT. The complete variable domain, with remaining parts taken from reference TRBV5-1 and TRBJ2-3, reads KAGVTQTPRYLIKTRGQQVTLSCSPISGHRSVSWYQQTPGQGLQFLFEYFSETQRNKGNFPGRFSGRQFSNSRSEMNVSTLELGDSALYLCASSLGSIGGRRTDTQYFGPGTRLTVL.

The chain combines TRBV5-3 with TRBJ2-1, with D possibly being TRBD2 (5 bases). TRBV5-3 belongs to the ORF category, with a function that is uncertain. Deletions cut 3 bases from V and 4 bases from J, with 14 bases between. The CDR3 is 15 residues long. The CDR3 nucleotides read TGTGCCAGAAGCTCACCAGGACTTGGATACAATGAGCAGTTCTTC. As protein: CARSSPGLGYNEQFF.

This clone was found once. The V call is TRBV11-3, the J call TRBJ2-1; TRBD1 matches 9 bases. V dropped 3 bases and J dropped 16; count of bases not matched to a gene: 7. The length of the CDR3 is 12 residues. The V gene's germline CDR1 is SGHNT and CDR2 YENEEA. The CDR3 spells CASSFWGTGYFF. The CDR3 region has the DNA TGTGCCAGCAGCTTTTGGGGGACAGGGTATTTCTTC.

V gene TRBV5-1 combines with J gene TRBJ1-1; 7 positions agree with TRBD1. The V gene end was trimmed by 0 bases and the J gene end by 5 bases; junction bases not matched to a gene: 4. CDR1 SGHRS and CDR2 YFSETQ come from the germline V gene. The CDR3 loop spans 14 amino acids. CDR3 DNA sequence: TGCGCCAGCAGCTTGGGAGGGGGCAAAACTGAAGCTTTCTTT. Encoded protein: CASSLGGGKTEAFF.

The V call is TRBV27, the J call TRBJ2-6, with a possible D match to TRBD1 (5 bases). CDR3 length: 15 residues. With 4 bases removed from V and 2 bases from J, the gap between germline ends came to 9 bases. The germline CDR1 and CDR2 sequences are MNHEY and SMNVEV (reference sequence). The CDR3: CASSSLRAGANVLTF. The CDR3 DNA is TGTGCCAGCAGTTCCCTCAGGGCTGGGGCCAACGTCCTGACTTTC.

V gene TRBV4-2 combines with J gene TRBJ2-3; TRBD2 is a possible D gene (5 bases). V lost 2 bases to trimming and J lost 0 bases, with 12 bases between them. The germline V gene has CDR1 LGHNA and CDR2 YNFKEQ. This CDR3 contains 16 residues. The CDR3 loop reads CASSQRRTGSTDTQYF. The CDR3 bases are TGTGCCAGCAGCCAACGCAGGACGGGGAGCACAGATACGCAGTATTTT.

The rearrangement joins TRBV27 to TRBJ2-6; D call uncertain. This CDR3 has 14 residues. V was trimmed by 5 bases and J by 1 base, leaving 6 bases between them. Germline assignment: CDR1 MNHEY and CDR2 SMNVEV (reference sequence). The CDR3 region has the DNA TGTGCCAGCAGTGCCGGGTCTGGGGCCAACGTCCTGACTTTC. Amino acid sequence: CASSAGSGANVLTF.

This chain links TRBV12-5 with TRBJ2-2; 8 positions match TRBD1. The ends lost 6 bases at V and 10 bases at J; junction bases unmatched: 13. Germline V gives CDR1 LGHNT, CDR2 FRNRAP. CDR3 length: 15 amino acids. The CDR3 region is CASGIGQGTVQELFF. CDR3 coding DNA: TGTGCTAGTGGGATCGGACAGGGAACAGTGCAGGAGCTGTTTTTT.

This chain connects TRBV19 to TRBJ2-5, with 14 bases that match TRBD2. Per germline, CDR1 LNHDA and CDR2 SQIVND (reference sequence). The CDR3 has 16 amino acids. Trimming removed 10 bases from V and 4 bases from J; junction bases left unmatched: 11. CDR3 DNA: TGTGCCACCAAACCAGGGACTAGCGGGAGTGGAGAGACCCAGTACTTC. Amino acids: CATKPGTSGSGETQYF.

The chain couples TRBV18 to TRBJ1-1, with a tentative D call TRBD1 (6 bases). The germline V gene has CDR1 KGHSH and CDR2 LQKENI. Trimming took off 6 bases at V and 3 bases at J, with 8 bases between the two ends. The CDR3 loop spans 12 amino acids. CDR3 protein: CASSYRDTEAFF. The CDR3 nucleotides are TGTGCCAGCTCCTACAGGGACACTGAAGCTTTCTTT. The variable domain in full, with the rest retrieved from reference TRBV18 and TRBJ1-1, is NAGVMQNPRHLVRRRGQEARLRCSPMKGHSHVYWYRQLPEEGLKFMVYLQKENIIDESGMPKERFSAEFPKEGPSILRIQQVVRGDSAAYFCASSYRDTEAFFGQGTRLTVV.

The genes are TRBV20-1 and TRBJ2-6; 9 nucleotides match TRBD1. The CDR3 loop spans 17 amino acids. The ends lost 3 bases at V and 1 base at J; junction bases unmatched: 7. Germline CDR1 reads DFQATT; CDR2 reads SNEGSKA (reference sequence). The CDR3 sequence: CSASGGQGGSGANVLTF. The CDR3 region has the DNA TGCAGTGCTAGTGGGGGACAGGGCGGTTCTGGGGCCAACGTCCTGACTTTC.

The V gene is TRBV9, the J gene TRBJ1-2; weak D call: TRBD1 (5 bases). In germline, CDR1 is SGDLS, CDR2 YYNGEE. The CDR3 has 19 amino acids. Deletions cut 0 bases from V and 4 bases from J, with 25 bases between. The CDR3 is CASSVVPGGTGSVVYGYTF. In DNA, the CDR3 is TGTGCCAGCAGCGTAGTACCCGGGGGAACCGGCTCGGTAGTCTATGGCTACACCTTC.

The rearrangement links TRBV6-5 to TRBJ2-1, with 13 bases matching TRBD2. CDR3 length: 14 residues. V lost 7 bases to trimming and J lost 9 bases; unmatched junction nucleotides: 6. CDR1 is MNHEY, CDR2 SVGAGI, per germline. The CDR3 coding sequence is TGTGCCAGCACCCGACTAGCGGGGGGTAGTGAGCAGTTCTTC. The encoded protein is CASTRLAGGSEQFF.